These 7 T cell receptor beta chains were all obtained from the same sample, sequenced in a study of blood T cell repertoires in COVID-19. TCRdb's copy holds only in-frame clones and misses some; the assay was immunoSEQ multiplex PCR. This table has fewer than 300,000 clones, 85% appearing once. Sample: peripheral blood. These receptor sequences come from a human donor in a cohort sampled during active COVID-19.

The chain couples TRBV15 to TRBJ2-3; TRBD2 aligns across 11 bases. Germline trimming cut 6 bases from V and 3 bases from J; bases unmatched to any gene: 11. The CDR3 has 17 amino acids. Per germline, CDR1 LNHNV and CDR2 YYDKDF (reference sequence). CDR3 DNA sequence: TGTGCCACCAGACCAATGTCGGTAGCGGGAGGGACAGATACGCAGTATTTT. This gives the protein CATRPMSVAGGTDTQYF.

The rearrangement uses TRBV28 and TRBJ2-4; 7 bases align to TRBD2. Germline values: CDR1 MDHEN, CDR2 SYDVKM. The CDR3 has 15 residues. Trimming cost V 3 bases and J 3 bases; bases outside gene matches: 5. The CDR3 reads CASSFAGDHKNIQYF. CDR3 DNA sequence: TGTGCCAGCAGTTTTGCGGGAGACCACAAAAACATTCAGTACTTC.

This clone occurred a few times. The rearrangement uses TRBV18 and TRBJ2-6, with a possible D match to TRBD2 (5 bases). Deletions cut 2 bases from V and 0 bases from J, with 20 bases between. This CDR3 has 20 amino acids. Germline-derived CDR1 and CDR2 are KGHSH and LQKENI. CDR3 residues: CASSPRLRAQADSGANVLTF. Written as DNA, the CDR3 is TGTGCCAGCTCACCAAGACTAAGGGCGCAGGCGGACTCTGGGGCCAACGTCCTGACTTTC.

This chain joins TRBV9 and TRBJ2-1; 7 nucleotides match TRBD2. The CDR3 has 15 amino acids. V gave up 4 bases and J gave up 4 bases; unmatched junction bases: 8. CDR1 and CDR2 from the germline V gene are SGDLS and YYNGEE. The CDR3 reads CASSSQRGSYNEQFF. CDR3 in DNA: TGTGCCAGCAGCTCCCAGCGGGGATCATACAATGAGCAGTTCTTC.

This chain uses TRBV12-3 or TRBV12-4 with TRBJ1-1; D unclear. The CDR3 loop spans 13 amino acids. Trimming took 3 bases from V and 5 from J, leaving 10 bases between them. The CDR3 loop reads CASSFRMRTEAFF. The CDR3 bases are TGTGCCAGCAGTTTTAGGATGAGGACTGAAGCTTTCTTT.

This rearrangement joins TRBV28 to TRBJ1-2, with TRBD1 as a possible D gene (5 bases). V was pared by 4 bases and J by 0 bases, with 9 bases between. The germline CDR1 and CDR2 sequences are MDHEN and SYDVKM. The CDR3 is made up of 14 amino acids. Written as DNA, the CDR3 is TGTGCCAGCAGTTCGACAGTTTCTAACTATGGCTACACCTTC. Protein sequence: CASSSTVSNYGYTF.

CDR3 nucleotide sequence: TGTGCCAGCAGTCCCCCGGGACAGGGATACACCGGGGAGCTGTTTTTT. This sequence encodes CASSPPGQGYTGELFF. The chain carries TRBV27 and TRBJ2-2; 9 nucleotides align to TRBD1. Germline-derived CDR1 and CDR2 are MNHEY and SMNVEV (reference sequence). V lost 5 bases and J lost 3; bases outside the gene matches: 7. This CDR3 region has 16 residues.